This is a list of T cell receptor beta chains from one sample in a study of T cell clusters in autoimmune cytopenias. One entry per CDR3 protein, without DNA, is what TCRdb gives after re-calling the multiplex PCR reads. Listed are roughly 10,000 distinct CDR3 sequences; under 40% falls within the top ten. These same data were also listed under a study on T cell repertoires in aging, cancer and after chemotherapy.

The sequencing input was peripheral blood. These receptors originate from a human donor in good health. Each CDR3 is given with its conserved first and last residue. The order of the fields is clone size, V gene, J gene, CDR3 protein. Clone size is shown for a subset of rows, as once, few, many or a class of expanded clone.

.	TRBV30	TRBJ1-2	CAWRIKASNYGYTF
.	TRBV6-1	TRBJ1-2	CASSERGHPDTF
.	TRBV19	TRBJ1-1	CASSIGGGAGAFF
.	TRBV7-9	TRBJ2-6	CASRTDPSGANVLTF
.	TRBV15	TRBJ1-2	CATSRDFFGYTF
.	TRBV19	TRBJ1-4	CASATTGGREKLFF
medium-sized	TRBV19	TRBJ2-7	CASSITVSYEQYF
.	TRBV27	TRBJ2-1	CASSLRGAEQFF
.	TRBV30	TRBJ2-3	CAWSGISTDTQYF
.	TRBV6-2/TRBV6-3	TRBJ2-5	CASSQRPSGGSETQYF
.	TRBV12-3/TRBV12-4	TRBJ1-4	CASSRTGTGGGGKLFF
.	TRBV20-1	TRBJ1-5	CSAPRGGFNQPQHF
.	TRBV19	TRBJ1-5	CASSIDMNSNQPQHF
.	TRBV6-5	TRBJ2-1	CASSYSPGLYNEQFF
.	TRBV18	TRBJ2-7	CASSPPGLAGEQYF
.	TRBV18	TRBJ1-5	CASSPPEGANQPQHF
.	TRBV30	TRBJ1-1	CAWDEGTEAFF
.	TRBV13	TRBJ2-3	CASSLRLAGYTDTQYF
.	TRBV6-1	TRBJ2-7	CASSEGTAPSYEQYF
.	TRBV18	TRBJ2-5	CASSTGGRGQETQYF
.	TRBV18	TRBJ1-6	CASSPISMTGPNNSPLHF
.	TRBV6-1	TRBJ2-7	CASRYRASYEQYF
.	TRBV12-3/TRBV12-4	TRBJ1-2	CASSWGQGGYTF
medium-sized	TRBV29-1	TRBJ2-3	CSVDSTGLAVWRDTQYF
.	TRBV6-2/TRBV6-3	TRBJ2-3	CASYHPYTDTQYF
medium-sized	TRBV12-3/TRBV12-4	TRBJ2-3	CASSFGSTDTQYF
.	TRBV6-1	TRBJ2-3	CASSDDMGGADTQYF
.	TRBV12-3/TRBV12-4	TRBJ2-1	CASSYSSYNEQFF
.	TRBV19	TRBJ2-4	CASSIGGSLAKNIQYF
.	TRBV18	TRBJ1-1	CASSRATEAFF
.	TRBV19	TRBJ1-1	CASSIEASYTEAFF
.	TRBV6-5	TRBJ2-2	CASSRVAGELFF
.	TRBV5-1	TRBJ2-2	CASSLEASRGELFF
.	TRBV6-5	TRBJ2-7	CASSYSKGLAGIEQYF
.	TRBV18	TRBJ2-7	CASSPGHDYYEQYF
.	TRBV19	TRBJ2-3	CASSAPGLAGADTQYF
.	TRBV18	TRBJ2-4	CASSPSGYGNIQYF
.	TRBV5-4	TRBJ2-1	CASSRETKAGGQGNEQFF
.	TRBV19	TRBJ1-1	CATGGEGISTEAFF
.	TRBV27	TRBJ2-7	CASRRLSSYEQYF
.	TRBV6-5	TRBJ1-1	CASSYGGGTANTEAFF
.	TRBV6-5	TRBJ1-2	CASRRRQGWGYTF
medium-sized	TRBV15	TRBJ2-1	CATSRPQGSYNEQFF
.	TRBV6-1	TRBJ2-7	CASNQIGAFGEQYF
.	TRBV6-2/TRBV6-3	TRBJ2-6	CASTLGGAGANVLTF
.	TRBV6-1	TRBJ1-2	CASSERVGSYGYTF
.	TRBV18	TRBJ1-5	CASSTGSNQPQHF
.	TRBV12-3/TRBV12-4	TRBJ2-7	CASRSGGSYEQYF
.	TRBV5-1	TRBJ2-1	CASVGTTSSYNEQFF
.	TRBV24-1	TRBJ2-5	CATSDFSTVFQETQYF
.	TRBV19	TRBJ2-3	CASQGRVTDTQYF
.	TRBV11-1	TRBJ2-1	CASSLVGRSNEQFF
.	TRBV5-5	TRBJ1-4	CASSDHRVNEKLFF
.	TRBV12-3/TRBV12-4	TRBJ2-2	CASSLAGGQTGELFF
medium-sized	TRBV19	TRBJ2-3	CASRSGVGTQYF
.	TRBV15	TRBJ1-5	CATSRGPPHDSNQPQHF
.	TRBV30	TRBJ1-1	CAWSAPGQGREAFF
.	TRBV27	TRBJ2-7	CASSDRTGGSYEQYF
.	TRBV12-3/TRBV12-4	TRBJ2-5	CASSSPAGETRYF